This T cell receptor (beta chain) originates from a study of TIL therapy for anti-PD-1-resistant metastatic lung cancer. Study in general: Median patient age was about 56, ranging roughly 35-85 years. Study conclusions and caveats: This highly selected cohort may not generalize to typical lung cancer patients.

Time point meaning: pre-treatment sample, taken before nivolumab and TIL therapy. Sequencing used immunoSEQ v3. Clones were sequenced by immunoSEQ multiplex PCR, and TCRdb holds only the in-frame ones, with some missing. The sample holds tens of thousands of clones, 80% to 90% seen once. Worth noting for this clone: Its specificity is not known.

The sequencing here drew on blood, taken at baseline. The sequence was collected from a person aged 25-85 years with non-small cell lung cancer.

The CDR3 nucleotides are TGTGCCAGCAGTGAATATGAACTAACCGGCGAGCAGTACTTC. This translates into CASSEYELTGEQYF. The V and J genes are TRBV6-1 and TRBJ2-7; D is undetermined. Germline values: CDR1 MNHNS, CDR2 SASEGT. This CDR3 spans 14 amino acids. The V end was cut by 2 bases, the J end by 6 bases, with 14 bases between.